Shown below are 7 T cell receptor beta chains from a single sample sequenced in a study of blood T cell repertoires in COVID-19. TCRdb keeps only in-frame clones here, not all; method: immunoSEQ multiplex PCR. Counted here are about 250,000 clones, about four fifths occurring once; the ten biggest clones make up 5.7%. The sequenced sample was peripheral blood. The receptors come from a man older than 75 with acute or convalescent COVID-19.

The V and J genes are TRBV21-1 and TRBJ2-7; the D call TRBD2 from the table was never checked on the DNA. TRBV21-1 is marked as a pseudogene. This CDR3 region has 16 residues. The CDR3 sequence is CASSKLARPSSYEQYF. Here the CDR3 DNA reads TGTGCCAGCAGCAAGCTTGCGCGGCCAAGCTCCTACGAGCAGTACTTC.

The V call is TRBV18, the J call TRBJ2-2, with D possibly TRBD1 on 6 matching bases. Germline CDR1 KGHSH, CDR2 LQKENI. Trimming removed 6 bases from V and 6 bases from J, with 11 bases in between. The CDR3 loop spans 13 amino acids. This CDR3 is CASSRQEAGELFF. The CDR3 DNA follows: TGTGCCAGCTCGCGACAGGAAGCCGGGGAGCTGTTTTTT.

Many counts were recorded for this clone. This chain joins TRBV29-1 and TRBJ1-1, with 10 bases lining up with TRBD1. V was clipped by 7 bases and J by 3 bases; unmatched bases: 2. The CDR3 totals 12 residues. In germline, CDR1 is SQVTM, CDR2 ANQGSEA. The CDR3 region is CSGQGADTEAFF. CDR3 nucleotides: TGCAGCGGACAGGGGGCGGACACTGAAGCTTTCTTT.

The chain recombines TRBV5-1 with TRBJ2-1; D perhaps matches TRBD1 (5 bases). The CDR3 has 15 residues. Trimming left V 1 base short and J 6 bases short, with 14 bases between. The germline V gene encodes CDR1 SGHRS and CDR2 YFSETQ. CDR3 nucleotide sequence: TGCGCCAGCAGCTTGAGCCTAGGGGCTGTCAATGAGCAGTTCTTC. Amino acid sequence: CASSLSLGAVNEQFF.

The genes are TRBV6-6 and TRBJ2-3; TRBD1 matches 9 bases. Germline CDR1 MNHNY, CDR2 SVGAGI (reference sequence). There are 17 residues in the CDR3. Germline trimming cut 5 bases from V and 2 bases from J; bases unmatched to any gene: 11. CDR3 sequence reads: CASSLRNRDRVTDTQYF. CDR3 DNA sequence: TGTGCCAGCAGTCTCAGAAACCGGGACAGGGTCACAGATACGCAGTATTTT.

The chain joins TRBV27 to TRBJ2-5; possible D gene TRBD2, 5 bases. The V end lost 6 bases, the J end lost 4 bases, and 18 bases lay between the germline ends. The CDR3 totals 15 residues. The germline gives CDR1 MNHEY, CDR2 SMNVEV (reference sequence). The CDR3 loop reads CASSPRIVASETQYF. CDR3 nucleotides: TGTGCCAGCAGCCCGCGGATAGTAGCGTCAGAGACCCAGTACTTC.

This sequence joins TRBV4-1 and TRBJ2-1, with TRBD2 as a possible D gene (6 bases). The germline CDR1 and CDR2 sequences are MGHRA and YSYEKL. V lost 1 base to trimming and J lost 1 base, with 14 bases between them. This CDR3 is 17 amino acids long. CDR3 DNA sequence: TGCGCCAGCAGCCAAGTGAGCCGGGGGTTGTCCTACAATGAGCAGTTCTTC. The encoded protein is CASSQVSRGLSYNEQFF.